This T cell receptor (beta chain) originates from a study of OX40 agonist ivuxolimab in advanced cancers. About the study: Dose-escalation patients suffered from hepatocellular carcinoma, melanoma, renal cell or head and neck cancer. Among those enrolled, mean age was about 62 years (range about 23 to 79) and 82.7% were male.

Trimming pared 0 bases from V and 5 bases from J, leaving 16 bases between. Germline lookup yields CDR1 SGHDN and CDR2 FVKESK. The CDR3 has 17 residues. The study, taken as a whole, reports: Compared with others, partial responders at 0.1-3.0 mg/kg displayed clonal expansion among the lowest. On average, CD8+ T cells had more expanded clones than CD4+.

On this clone: Its target is not known.

Some clones are missing from TCRdb's copy, which holds only in-frame ones; the method was immunoSEQ multiplex PCR. The repertoire holds 90,000 to 95,000 clones, with about 89% as singletons. This TCR was recovered from an adult with an advanced solid tumor such as melanoma, head and neck, liver or kidney cancer. The chain combines TRBV14 with TRBJ1-4; D is perhaps TRBD1 (5 bases). The sample consisted of CD4+ or CD8+ T cells sorted from blood, taken in a trial of the OX40 agonist ivuxolimab. The CDR3 loop reads CASSQDLSNRRNEKLFF. The CDR3 coding sequence is TGTGCCAGCAGCCAAGATTTAAGTAACAGGAGAAATGAAAAACTGTTTTTT.